These T cell receptor beta chains were read from a single sample in a study of CD8+ T cells in alopecia areata. The table came from immunoSEQ multiplex PCR; TCRdb's copy has only in-frame clones and leaves some out. This table holds under 200,000 clones, about three fifths found once. Sample: CD4+ T cells sorted from blood, taken at week 4, from a patient treated with tofacitinib. These receptors came from a human donor with alopecia areata. The CDR3 runs from the conserved cysteine through the conserved F or W. The order of the fields is D gene, V gene, J gene, clone size, CDR3 protein, CDR3 DNA. The D gene is left open where the match is weak. Only part of the rows carry a size: once, few, many, or a class if the clone is expanded.

d_call: -; v_call: TRBV2; j_call: TRBJ1-5; clone_size: -; cdr3_aa: CASALPRARQHF; cdr3_nt: TGTGCCAGCGCGCTGCCCCGCGCCCGGCAGCATTTT
d_call: TRBD2; v_call: TRBV29-1; j_call: TRBJ2-5; clone_size: few; cdr3_aa: CSVGTSGGEETQYF; cdr3_nt: TGCAGCGTCGGGACTAGCGGGGGCGAAGAGACCCAGTACTTC
d_call: TRBD2; v_call: TRBV30; j_call: TRBJ2-1; clone_size: -; cdr3_aa: CAWSVIKLAGGRYNEQFF; cdr3_nt: TGTGCCTGGAGTGTTATTAAACTAGCGGGGGGACGTTACAATGAGCAGTTCTTC
d_call: -; v_call: TRBV25-1; j_call: TRBJ1-6; clone_size: -; cdr3_aa: CASSEPGLNSPLHF; cdr3_nt: TGTGCCAGCAGTGAGCCGGGCCTAAATTCACCCCTCCACTTT
d_call: TRBD1; v_call: TRBV29-1; j_call: TRBJ2-7; clone_size: -; cdr3_aa: CSVMKTGGAYEQYF; cdr3_nt: TGCAGCGTTATGAAAACAGGGGGAGCCTACGAGCAGTACTTC
d_call: TRBD2; v_call: TRBV4-1; j_call: TRBJ2-2; clone_size: once; cdr3_aa: CASSPSPSGGDTGELFF; cdr3_nt: TGCGCCAGCAGCCCCAGCCCGAGCGGGGGTGACACCGGGGAGCTGTTTTTT
d_call: -; v_call: TRBV30; j_call: TRBJ1-5; clone_size: once; cdr3_aa: CAWSDSYQPQHF; cdr3_nt: TGTGCCTGGAGCGACAGCTATCAGCCCCAGCATTTT
d_call: -; v_call: TRBV27; j_call: TRBJ2-7; clone_size: -; cdr3_aa: CASSSGIGGNFRQYF; cdr3_nt: TGTGCCAGCAGTTCGGGGATCGGGGGAAATTTTCGGCAGTACTTC
d_call: TRBD1; v_call: TRBV16; j_call: TRBJ1-5; clone_size: few; cdr3_aa: CASSADRAVNQPQHF; cdr3_nt: TGTGCCAGCAGCGCGGACAGGGCAGTCAATCAGCCCCAGCATTTT
d_call: TRBD2; v_call: TRBV27; j_call: TRBJ2-2; clone_size: -; cdr3_aa: CASRRQGTSGEDTGELFF; cdr3_nt: TGTGCCAGCAGAAGACAGGGAACTAGCGGGGAGGACACCGGGGAGCTGTTTTTT
d_call: -; v_call: TRBV6-5; j_call: TRBJ2-2; clone_size: -; cdr3_aa: CATGAPNTGELFF; cdr3_nt: TGTGCCACTGGGGCTCCAAACACCGGGGAGCTGTTTTTT
d_call: TRBD2; v_call: TRBV7-9; j_call: TRBJ2-3; clone_size: -; cdr3_aa: CASSLALAGGPSTDTQYF; cdr3_nt: TGTGCCAGCAGCTTAGCGCTAGCGGGGGGCCCCAGCACAGATACGCAGTATTTT
d_call: -; v_call: TRBV9; j_call: TRBJ2-2; clone_size: -; cdr3_aa: CASSALYTGELFF; cdr3_nt: TGTGCCAGCAGCGCCCTATATACCGGGGAGCTGTTTTTT
d_call: -; v_call: TRBV15; j_call: TRBJ1-2; clone_size: -; cdr3_aa: CATSRRQGAGGYTF; cdr3_nt: TGTGCCACCAGCAGACGCCAGGGAGCGGGAGGCTACACCTTC
d_call: -; v_call: TRBV6-5; j_call: TRBJ2-6; clone_size: -; cdr3_aa: CASSFTGANVLTF; cdr3_nt: TGTGCCAGCAGCTTCACCGGGGCCAACGTCCTGACTTTC
d_call: -; v_call: TRBV9; j_call: TRBJ2-7; clone_size: -; cdr3_aa: CASSVGDAYEQYF; cdr3_nt: TGTGCCAGCAGCGTAGGAGACGCATACGAGCAGTACTTC
d_call: -; v_call: TRBV25-1; j_call: TRBJ1-2; clone_size: -; cdr3_aa: CASSEGGPGTYGYTF; cdr3_nt: TGTGCCAGCAGTGAAGGGGGCCCAGGCACCTATGGCTACACCTTC
d_call: TRBD1; v_call: TRBV29-1; j_call: TRBJ1-5; clone_size: few; cdr3_aa: CSIGQGYNQPQHF; cdr3_nt: TGCAGCATCGGACAGGGGTACAATCAGCCCCAGCATTTT
d_call: -; v_call: TRBV30; j_call: TRBJ2-5; clone_size: -; cdr3_aa: CAWTTGTETQYF; cdr3_nt: TGTGCCTGGACCACAGGGACAGAGACCCAGTACTTC
d_call: TRBD1; v_call: TRBV4-3; j_call: TRBJ2-7; clone_size: -; cdr3_aa: CASSQAAAGGLYEQYF; cdr3_nt: TGCGCCAGCAGCCAAGCAGCGGCAGGGGGCTTATACGAGCAGTACTTC
d_call: -; v_call: TRBV4-3; j_call: TRBJ1-2; clone_size: -; cdr3_aa: CASSQDLGEWSYGYTF; cdr3_nt: TGCGCCAGCAGCCAAGATTTGGGGGAGTGGAGCTATGGCTACACCTTC
d_call: TRBD2; v_call: TRBV6-1; j_call: TRBJ2-1; clone_size: -; cdr3_aa: CASRGEGLGTNEQFF; cdr3_nt: TGTGCCAGCAGGGGCGAGGGACTAGGCACGAATGAGCAGTTCTTC
d_call: TRBD1; v_call: TRBV6-5; j_call: TRBJ2-2; clone_size: -; cdr3_aa: CARDRANTGELFF; cdr3_nt: TGTGCCAGGGACAGGGCGAACACCGGGGAGCTGTTTTTT
d_call: -; v_call: TRBV2; j_call: TRBJ1-2; clone_size: -; cdr3_aa: CASSVSPGSYGYTF; cdr3_nt: TGTGCCAGCAGTGTTAGCCCTGGATCTTATGGCTACACCTTC
d_call: -; v_call: TRBV9; j_call: TRBJ1-1; clone_size: few; cdr3_aa: CASSPTTEAFF; cdr3_nt: TGTGCCAGCAGCCCCACCACTGAAGCTTTCTTT
d_call: TRBD2; v_call: TRBV7-2; j_call: TRBJ2-2; clone_size: -; cdr3_aa: CASSLGVVAGANTGELFF; cdr3_nt: TGTGCCAGCAGCTTAGGGGTGGTGGCGGGGGCGAACACCGGGGAGCTGTTTTTT
d_call: -; v_call: TRBV5-6; j_call: TRBJ2-3; clone_size: few; cdr3_aa: CASSSPPTDTQYF; cdr3_nt: TGTGCCAGCAGCTCCCCCCCTACAGATACGCAGTATTTT
d_call: -; v_call: TRBV7-3; j_call: TRBJ2-7; clone_size: few; cdr3_aa: CASSLTGAQGHEQYF; cdr3_nt: TGTGCCAGCAGCTTAACGGGGGCCCAGGGTCACGAGCAGTACTTC
d_call: -; v_call: TRBV10-3; j_call: TRBJ2-1; clone_size: few; cdr3_aa: CAISEYGADNEQFF; cdr3_nt: TGTGCCATCAGTGAGTATGGGGCCGACAATGAGCAGTTCTTC
d_call: TRBD2; v_call: TRBV6-5; j_call: TRBJ2-3; clone_size: medium-sized; cdr3_aa: CASSYVGLAATDTQYF; cdr3_nt: TGTGCCAGCAGTTACGTGGGACTAGCGGCCACAGATACGCAGTATTTT
d_call: -; v_call: TRBV29-1; j_call: TRBJ2-7; clone_size: -; cdr3_aa: CSVLRGYGSYEQYF; cdr3_nt: TGCAGCGTCTTGCGGGGTTACGGCTCCTACGAGCAGTACTTC
d_call: -; v_call: TRBV20-1; j_call: TRBJ2-7; clone_size: -; cdr3_aa: CSASSGYEQYF; cdr3_nt: TGCAGTGCTTCCAGCGGGTACGAGCAGTACTTC
d_call: TRBD2; v_call: TRBV5-1; j_call: TRBJ2-3; clone_size: few; cdr3_aa: CASSLVLAGGTDTQYF; cdr3_nt: TGCGCCAGCAGCTTGGTCCTAGCGGGGGGCACAGATACGCAGTATTTT
d_call: -; v_call: TRBV30; j_call: TRBJ2-5; clone_size: -; cdr3_aa: CAWSAALGGGSETQYF; cdr3_nt: TGTGCCTGGAGTGCCGCGTTGGGGGGGGGCTCTGAGACCCAGTACTTC
d_call: -; v_call: TRBV29-1; j_call: TRBJ1-4; clone_size: -; cdr3_aa: CSVRGTNEKLFF; cdr3_nt: TGCAGCGTGAGAGGAACTAATGAAAAACTGTTTTTT
d_call: TRBD1; v_call: TRBV30; j_call: TRBJ2-3; clone_size: -; cdr3_aa: CASSSGTVSTDTQYF; cdr3_nt: TGTGCCTCCTCGTCCGGGACAGTTAGCACAGATACGCAGTATTTT
d_call: TRBD1; v_call: TRBV10-3; j_call: TRBJ2-7; clone_size: few; cdr3_aa: CAISAGQGDYEQYF; cdr3_nt: TGTGCCATCAGTGCGGGACAGGGGGACTACGAGCAGTACTTC
d_call: TRBD1; v_call: TRBV5-1; j_call: TRBJ1-1; clone_size: once; cdr3_aa: CASSFTGDTEAFF; cdr3_nt: TGCGCCAGCAGCTTTACAGGGGACACTGAAGCTTTCTTT
d_call: TRBD1; v_call: TRBV7-9; j_call: TRBJ1-3; clone_size: few; cdr3_aa: CASSGDRVGNTIYF; cdr3_nt: TGTGCCAGCAGCGGAGACAGGGTCGGAAACACCATATATTTT
d_call: TRBD2; v_call: TRBV5-4; j_call: TRBJ2-1; clone_size: few; cdr3_aa: CASSLSAGGGDEQFF; cdr3_nt: TGTGCCAGCAGCCTCTCTGCGGGGGGTGGGGATGAGCAGTTCTTC